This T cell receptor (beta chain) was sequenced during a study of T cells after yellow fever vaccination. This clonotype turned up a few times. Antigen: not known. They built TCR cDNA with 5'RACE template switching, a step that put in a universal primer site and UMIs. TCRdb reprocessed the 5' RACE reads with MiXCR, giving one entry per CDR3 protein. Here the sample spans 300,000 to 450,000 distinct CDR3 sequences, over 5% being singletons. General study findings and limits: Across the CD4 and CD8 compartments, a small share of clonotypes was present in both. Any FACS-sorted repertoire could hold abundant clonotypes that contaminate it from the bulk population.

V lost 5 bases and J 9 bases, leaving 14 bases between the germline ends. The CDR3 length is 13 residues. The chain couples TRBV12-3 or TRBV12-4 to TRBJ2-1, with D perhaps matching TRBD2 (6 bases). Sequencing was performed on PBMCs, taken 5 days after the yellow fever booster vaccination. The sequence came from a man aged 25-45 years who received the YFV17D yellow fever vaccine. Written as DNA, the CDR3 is TGTGCCAGCAGTCACGGACTACGACGTGAGCAGTTCTTC. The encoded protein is CASSHGLRREQFF.